This TCR beta chain was sequenced during a study of cytomegalovirus exposure and HLA in healthy donors. Regarding the study as a whole: An ancestry cluster, one associated with Asian ancestry, reportedly showed fewer N-insertions than the approximately 670-donor mean in a later analysis.

The PCR employed 60 Vbeta primers together with 13 Jbeta primers. The data were produced by immunoSEQ multiplex PCR, yet TCRdb's version contains in-frame clones alone and is incomplete. This table holds 200,000 to 250,000 clones, around 73% found once. With regard to this clone: Antigen unknown.

The clonotype originates from a male donor in good health and CMV-seronegative. The specimen was PBMCs.

CDR3 sequence reads: CASSRDRNSNQPQHF. The CDR3 DNA is TGCGCCAGCAGTCGGGACAGAAATAGCAATCAGCCCCAGCATTTT. The V and J genes are TRBV4-1 and TRBJ1-5; the match to TRBD1 covers 7 bases. J lost 0 bases, V lost 6 bases, and 5 bases had no gene match. This CDR3 has 15 residues. Per the germline V gene, CDR1 is MGHRA and CDR2 is YSYEKL.